This TCR beta chain was recorded in a study of shared clonotypes between healthy human individuals. The table came from immunoSEQ multiplex PCR; TCRdb's copy has only in-frame clones and leaves some out. This sample has hundreds of thousands of clones, with 55% to 85% found just once. This CDR3 region has 14 residues. Looked up from germline, CDR1 is SGHVS and CDR2 is FNYEAQ. With V trimmed by 5 bases and J by 6 bases, 8 bases remained unmatched. Donors, without exception, were Caucasian adults residing in Nashville, Tennessee. This TCR came from a woman between 25 and 40 years old in good health. V is TRBV7-6 and J is TRBJ1-2; TRBD1 aligns across 8 bases. The sample was memory CD4+ T cells sorted from blood. As for subset: CD45RA-negative fraction. The CDR3 region is CASSPADRAHGYTF. The DNA of the CDR3 is TGTGCCAGCAGCCCAGCGGACAGGGCCCATGGCTACACCTTC.